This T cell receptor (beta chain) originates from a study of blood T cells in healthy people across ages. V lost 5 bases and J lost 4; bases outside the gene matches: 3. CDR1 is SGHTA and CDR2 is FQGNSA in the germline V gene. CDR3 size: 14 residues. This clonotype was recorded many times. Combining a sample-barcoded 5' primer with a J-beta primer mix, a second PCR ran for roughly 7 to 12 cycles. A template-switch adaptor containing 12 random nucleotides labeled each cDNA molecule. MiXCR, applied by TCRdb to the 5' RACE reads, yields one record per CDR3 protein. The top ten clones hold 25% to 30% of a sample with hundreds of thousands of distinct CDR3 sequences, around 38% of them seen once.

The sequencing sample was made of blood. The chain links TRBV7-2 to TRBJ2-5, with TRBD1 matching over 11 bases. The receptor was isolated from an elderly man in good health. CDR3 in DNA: TGTGCCAGCAGCAGAGGGACAGGGGGAGAGACCCAGTACTTC. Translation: CASSRGTGGETQYF.